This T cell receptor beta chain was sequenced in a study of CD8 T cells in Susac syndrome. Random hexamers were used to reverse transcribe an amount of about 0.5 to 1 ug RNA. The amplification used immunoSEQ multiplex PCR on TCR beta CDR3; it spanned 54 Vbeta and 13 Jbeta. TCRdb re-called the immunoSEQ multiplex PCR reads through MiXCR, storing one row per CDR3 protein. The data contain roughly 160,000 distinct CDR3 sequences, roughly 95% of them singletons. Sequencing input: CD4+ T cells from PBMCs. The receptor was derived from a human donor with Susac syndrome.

The CDR3: CAWSVAGLANYGYTF. The CDR3 bases are TGTGCCTGGAGTGTAGCAGGCTTAGCTAACTATGGCTACACCTTC. The chain carries TRBV30 and TRBJ1-2; D is undetermined. The CDR3 length is 15 residues. Trimming shortened V by 0 bases and J by 0 bases, and 11 bases separated the two germline ends. Germline V lookup: CDR1 GTSNPN, CDR2 SVGIG (reference sequence).